This TCR beta chain was captured in a study of blood T cell repertoires in COVID-19. Across the whole study: Researchers got acute and convalescent COVID-19 samples from the United States, Italy and Spain. T cells, B-cell-depleted T cells, or PBMCs supplied cDNA or gDNA.

This clone was picked up a small number of times. The CDR3 spans 14 residues. The germline CDR1 and CDR2 sequences are SGDLS and YYNGEE. V gave up 4 bases and J gave up 3 bases; unmatched junction bases: 6. Authors' analysis steps: The assay estimated nucleated cells by amplifying reference gene primers. Only in-frame clones appear in the TCRdb table, and some are missing; sequencing was by immunoSEQ multiplex PCR. The V and J calls and clone size were taken over from that table, and D and trimming were inferred from the DNA. The sample contains roughly 120,000 clones, approximately 81% of which appear only once. Seattle patients were enrolled during active infection and followed longitudinally.

The clonotype originates from an elderly man with COVID-19, enrolled during active disease. The specimen was peripheral blood. The chain is built from TRBV9 and TRBJ2-5; TRBD1 aligns across 7 bases. CDR3 in amino acids: CASSSSTGKETQYF. The CDR3 DNA reads as TGTGCCAGCAGCTCATCGACAGGGAAAGAGACCCAGTACTTC.